The 18 T cell receptor beta chains below were found in one sample sequenced in a study of T cell changes during pregnancy in multiple sclerosis. Sequencing was performed with immunoSEQ multiplex PCR; in TCRdb, only in-frame clones are kept and a portion is missing. Of around 57,000 clones listed, approximately 90% are singletons. The starting material was peripheral blood, obtained in the second trimester of pregnancy. These receptor sequences come from a female donor with multiple sclerosis, enrolled in a pregnancy study.

The chain is built from TRBV6-5 and TRBJ1-5, with a possible D match to TRBD1 (5 bases). This CDR3 has 15 amino acids. V gave up 4 bases and J gave up 2 bases, with 12 bases separating them. CDR1 and CDR2 from the germline V gene are MNHEY and SVGAGI. CDR3 in amino acids: CASSSQTEGNQPQHF. CDR3 DNA sequence: TGTGCCAGCAGTTCCCAGACAGAGGGCAATCAGCCCCAGCATTTT.

The chain is built from TRBV9 and TRBJ2-1, with 8 bases that match TRBD1. Germline CDR1 is SGDLS and CDR2 is YYNGEE. J gave up 3 bases and V 0 bases, and 2 bases lay outside the gene matches. This CDR3 has 15 amino acids. CDR3 sequence reads: CASSVDGTGYNEQFF. Here the CDR3 DNA reads TGTGCCAGCAGCGTAGACGGGACAGGCTACAATGAGCAGTTCTTC.

This rearrangement joins TRBV6-5 to TRBJ2-7; TRBD1 might be the D (6 bases). The CDR3 runs 16 residues. Germline CDR1 is MNHEY and CDR2 is SVGAGI. Trimming took off 4 bases at V and 7 bases at J, with 23 bases between the two ends. The CDR3 DNA sequence: TGTGCCAGCAGTTCTCCTCCCAGGGGTCCTCGCGGGGAGCAGTACTTC. This encodes CASSSPPRGPRGEQYF.

This sequence joins TRBV6-4 and TRBJ2-6; a possible D gene is TRBD1 (5 bases). CDR1 and CDR2 (germline): MRHNA, SNTAGT. The germline V and J ends were trimmed by 6 bases and 2 bases, with 17 bases remaining between them. This CDR3 contains 17 residues. The CDR3 is CASRPGLLGPGANVLTF. The CDR3, as DNA: TGTGCCAGCAGACCAGGGCTGCTAGGCCCTGGGGCCAACGTCCTGACTTTC.

The V and J genes are TRBV30 and TRBJ1-1; TRBD1 aligns across 7 bases. The CDR3 extends over 13 amino acids. Germline CDR1 reads GTSNPN; CDR2 reads SVGIG (reference sequence). Losses at the gene ends were 5 bases for V and 0 bases for J; bases not matched to a gene: 3. CDR3 bases: TGTGCCTGGGACAGGGACGTGAACACTGAAGCTTTCTTT. Protein product: CAWDRDVNTEAFF. The full variable domain, rest sourced from reference TRBV30 and TRBJ1-1, is SQTIHQWPATLVQPVGSPLSLECTVEGTSNPNLYWYRQAAGRGLQLLFYSVGIGQISSEVPQNLSASRPQDRQFILSSKKLLLSDSGFYLCAWDRDVNTEAFFGQGTRLTVV.

The J gene is TRBJ2-1, the V gene TRBV11-1, with 11 bases fitting TRBD2. The germline V gene encodes CDR1 SGHAT and CDR2 FQDESV (reference sequence). V lost 0 bases, J lost 7 bases, and 5 bases stayed unmatched. The CDR3 spans 16 residues. The CDR3 DNA sequence: TGTGCCAGCAGCTTAGCCCCGCTAGCGGGGGGAAATGAGCAGTTCTTC. Its protein product is CASSLAPLAGGNEQFF.

The chain couples TRBV6-4 to TRBJ2-3; tentative D call: TRBD1 (6 bases). The ends were cut back, 4 bases at V and 8 bases at J, with 13 bases in the middle. The length of the CDR3 is 13 residues. The germline V gene has CDR1 MRHNA and CDR2 SNTAGT. CDR3 region: CASSAREGGTQYF. The CDR3 DNA is TGTGCCAGCAGTGCCCGAGAAGGGGGTACGCAGTATTTT.

The chain uses TRBV5-4 and TRBJ1-4, with 7 bases identical to TRBD1. Per the germline V gene, CDR1 is SGHNT and CDR2 is YYREEE (reference sequence). This CDR3 contains 14 residues. J gave up 4 bases and V 4 bases, and 4 bases lay outside the gene matches. This CDR3 is CASSEGQINEKLFF. For the CDR3, the DNA is TGTGCCAGCAGCGAGGGACAGATTAATGAAAAACTGTTTTTT.

The CDR3 DNA is TGTGCCAGCAGTCCCGGGACAGGTTATAATTCACCCCTCCACTTT. It yields the protein CASSPGTGYNSPLHF. The rearrangement links TRBV6-6 to TRBJ1-6; 8 bases fit TRBD1. From germline, CDR1 is MNHNY and CDR2 SVGAGI (reference sequence). CDR3 length equals 15 residues. Trimming cost V 5 bases and J 4 bases; bases outside gene matches: 4.

The J gene is TRBJ1-2, the V gene TRBV5-1, with a tentative D call TRBD1 (6 bases). V was clipped by 1 base and J by 1 base, with 17 bases between them. Germline CDR1 SGHRS, CDR2 YFSETQ. CDR3 length: 17 residues. The CDR3 sequence is CASSLLGSRTDNYGYTF. DNA of the CDR3: TGCGCCAGCAGCTTGTTGGGTTCCCGGACAGATAACTATGGCTACACCTTC.

This clone was counted a single time. The chain employs TRBV5-1 and TRBJ2-2; D remains ambiguous. The CDR3 extends over 16 amino acids. Germline CDR1 and CDR2: SGHRS and YFSETQ. The germline V and J ends were trimmed by 5 bases and 4 bases, with 18 bases remaining between them. The CDR3 protein is CASRLARTVTTGELFF. CDR3 DNA sequence: TGCGCCAGCAGACTGGCCCGCACAGTTACCACCGGGGAGCTGTTTTTT. The whole variable domain, remainder taken from reference TRBV5-1 and TRBJ2-2, is KAGVTQTPRYLIKTRGQQVTLSCSPISGHRSVSWYQQTPGQGLQFLFEYFSETQRNKGNFPGRFSGRQFSNSRSEMNVSTLELGDSALYLCASRLARTVTTGELFFGEGSRLTVL.

The chain links TRBV5-1 to TRBJ1-2; 7 positions match TRBD1. Germline CDR1 reads SGHRS; CDR2 reads YFSETQ. The junction had 11 bases not matched to a gene; V was cut back by 3 bases and J by 3 bases. The CDR3 loop spans 16 amino acids. The CDR3 here is CASSSTSRGVDYGYTF. CDR3 DNA: TGCGCCAGCAGCTCGACCTCCAGGGGGGTCGACTATGGCTACACCTTC.

This clone appeared a few times. V gene TRBV7-9 combines with J gene TRBJ1-2; no firm D call. Between the trimmed V and J ends, which lost 5 bases and 0 bases, there was a span of 7 bases. CDR3 length equals 13 residues. CDR1 SEHNR and CDR2 FQNEAQ come from the germline V gene (reference sequence). The CDR3 DNA reads TGTGCCAGCAGCCCGCTAGCTAACTATGGCTACACCTTC. This gives the protein CASSPLANYGYTF.

The chain carries TRBV5-1 and TRBJ1-6; 8 nucleotides align to TRBD1. V was clipped by 4 bases and J by 3 bases; unmatched bases: 9. The CDR3 consists of 17 residues. CDR1 is SGHRS and CDR2 is YFSETQ in the germline V gene. The CDR3 DNA reads TGCGCCAGCAGCCCCGGACAGGGTTCTCTCTATAATTCACCCCTCCACTTT. Residues: CASSPGQGSLYNSPLHF.

In its sample, this clone was seen once. The chain uses TRBV5-4 and TRBJ2-7; 7 positions agree with TRBD2. CDR3 length: 13 amino acids. Germline V lookup: CDR1 SGHNT, CDR2 YYREEE (reference sequence). V trimming: 6 bases; J trimming: 2 bases; junction bases outside the gene matches: 5. The CDR3 is CASTQSGTYEQYF. The CDR3 DNA reads as TGTGCCAGCACCCAAAGCGGGACCTACGAGCAGTACTTC.

The chain employs TRBV2 and TRBJ1-5; 7 bases are a match to TRBD1. V trimming: 4 bases; J trimming: 7 bases; junction bases outside the gene matches: 7. CDR1 SNHLY and CDR2 FYNNEI come from the germline V gene. This CDR3 is 14 amino acids long. The CDR3 loop reads CASSAGQDGQPQHF. The CDR3 DNA follows: TGTGCCAGCAGTGCAGGACAGGACGGACAGCCCCAGCATTTT.

The V call is TRBV5-1, the J call TRBJ2-5; 11 bases agree with TRBD1. The CDR3 length is 16 residues. Germline CDR1 SGHRS, CDR2 YFSETQ. V dropped 0 bases and J dropped 4; count of bases not matched to a gene: 5. The CDR3 loop reads CASSLGTGGSLETQYF. The CDR3, as DNA: TGCGCCAGCAGCTTGGGGACAGGGGGCTCCTTAGAGACCCAGTACTTC.

The chain links TRBV10-3 to TRBJ2-4; 9 bases agree with TRBD2. The V gene's germline CDR1 is ENHRY and CDR2 SYGVKD. The V and J ends lost 5 bases and 7 bases, in that order; junction bases with no gene match: 12. This CDR3 has 16 amino acids. The CDR3 here is CAISSSGRGGGNIQYF. The CDR3 DNA reads TGTGCCATCAGTAGTTCGGGGCGGGGGGGCGGTAACATTCAGTACTTC.